The TCR beta chain described here comes from a study of blood T cell repertoires in COVID-19. For the study at large: The United States, Italy and Spain provided the acute and convalescent COVID-19 samples.

Produced via immunoSEQ multiplex PCR; TCRdb's table is partial and in-frame only. The sample contains fewer than 200,000 clones, about 85% of which appear only once. V dropped 4 bases and J dropped 6; count of bases not matched to a gene: 1. Per germline, CDR1 KGHSH and CDR2 LQKENI. The CDR3 loop spans 14 amino acids. This clonotype was sampled from a human donor with acute or convalescent COVID-19. The donor label of this sample is uncertain. The gene calls are TRBV18 and TRBJ1-6, with TRBD1 identical over 9 bases. The sample was peripheral blood. CDR3 in amino acids: CASSQDRGNSPLHF. The CDR3 DNA sequence: TGTGCCAGCTCACAGGACAGGGGTAATTCACCCCTCCACTTT.